This TCR beta chain was identified during a study of Ad26.COV2.S vaccination and SARS-CoV-2 variants. General study results and limits: The TCR breadth and depth analyses may have understated or missed part of the total T cell responses.

Produced via immunoSEQ multiplex PCR; TCRdb's table is partial and in-frame only. The sample carries about 440,000 clones, 87% recorded once. Indicated treatment: approximately 18 received Ad26.COV2.S at low or high dose, single or two shots; roughly five received placebo; per-sample allocation not given. Collection of samples fell on day 63 after the first vaccine or placebo injection. The donor was a Boston adult aged 18-55 years. Germline-derived CDR1 and CDR2 are SGHNT and YYREEE (reference sequence). The CDR3 consists of 13 residues. The V end lost 0 bases, the J end lost 4 bases, and 7 bases lay between the germline ends. This clone has just one count. As yet, its antigen is unknown.

The source was peripheral blood, collected in a trial of Ad26.COV2.S vaccine versus placebo. The rearrangement links TRBV5-4 to TRBJ1-2; D is ambiguous. This clonotype was obtained from a person between 18 and 60 years old who received the Ad26.COV2.S COVID-19 vaccine or a placebo. The DNA for the CDR3 is TGTGCCAGCAGCTTGGGGCAGAGCTATGGCTACACCTTC. Its translation: CASSLGQSYGYTF. The complete variable domain, with remaining parts taken from reference TRBV5-4 and TRBJ1-2, reads ETGVTQSPTHLIKTRGQQVTLRCSSQSGHNTVSWYQQALGQGPQFIFQYYREEENGRGNFPPRFSGLQFPNYSSELNVNALELDDSALYLCASSLGQSYGYTFGSGTRLTVV.